Listed below are T cell receptor beta chains from one sample, sequenced in a study of blood T cell repertoires in COVID-19. Some clones are missing from TCRdb's copy, which holds only in-frame ones; the method was immunoSEQ multiplex PCR. Among 200,000 to 300,000 clones listed, over 70% were seen once. The sequenced material came from peripheral blood. All receptors come from a human donor in a cohort sampled during active COVID-19. Both conserved end residues are part of each CDR3. Size values are once, few and many counts, or a class for expanded clones, and some rows have none.

>-|TRBV6-5
CARTDPKTQYF
>-|TRBV5-6
CASSLVTSGGSYEQYF
>-|TRBV7-2
CASSLVLAGAANTGELFF
>-|TRBV11-2
CASGKPGQGSHEQYF
>-|TRBV5-1
CASTLGTSAYNEQFF
>-|TRBV6-5
CASRDRVYYEQYF
>-|TRBV7-2
CASSLDSPGETQYF
>-|TRBV15
CATSREPSTDTQYF
>-|TRBV11-2
CASSLLTLRGHTQTQYF
>-|TRBV19
CASRGTAKNQPQHF
>-|TRBV7-2
CASTPFAVNTEAFF
>-|TRBV7-9
CASSAQERGDTQYF
>-|TRBV24-1
CATSIGLAGGTDTQYF
>-|TRBV27
CASSFLTQSSQNYGYTF
>-|TRBV2
CASSEAATSGEEQFF
>once|TRBV5-1
CASSLAVGGRTEAFF
>-|TRBV5-4
CASSSEVLAGVSHEQYF
>-|TRBV7-3
CASSYRQGWNEQFF
>-|TRBV3-1/TRBV3-2
CASSLRLNTGELFF
>-|TRBV5-8
CASSLEGAGTGELFF
>once|TRBV10-3
CAISEPRTGGGNTIYF
>-|TRBV28
CASSYTGNYGYTF
>-|TRBV7-6
CASSQGVLSTDTQYF
>-|TRBV5-6
CASSPPGTSSYEQYF
>-|TRBV27
CASSLLGQGNTIYF
>-|TRBV6-5
CASSPSGQAYEQYF
>-|TRBV10-3
CAISESSQGPNYGYTF
>-|TRBV28
CASIQAGQINGYGYTF
>-|TRBV5-6
CASRPTGRYGYTF
>-|TRBV28
CASSSLYTPELSTDTQYF
>-|TRBV5-1
CASSLDGGGGNEQFF
>-|TRBV7-9
CASSPSGGLGNTIYF
>-|TRBV6-2/TRBV6-3
CASSYNAGGALTQYF
>-|TRBV19
CASSNPGNTGELFF
>once|TRBV29-1
CSVEGDRVWYGYTF
>-|TRBV7-9
CASSTRGTETGELFF
>-|TRBV2
CASSPGTGPYEQYF
>-|TRBV2
CASSEFGTGGGETQYF
>-|TRBV18
CASSPPQGYEQYF
>-|TRBV11-1
CASSYEYGNEQFF
>-|TRBV28
CASSLGGVNTGELFF
>-|TRBV5-1
CASSLVRTGATNEKLFF
>-|TRBV6-6
CASRRTSNTGELFF
>-|TRBV3-1/TRBV3-2
CASSLEGQHKKNTEAFF
>-|TRBV28
CASRLSGTHEQYF
>-|TRBV28
CASSATTGNYNSPLHF
>-|TRBV5-1
CASSYSGTSGSGADTQYF
>-|TRBV7-3
CASSLVAGVSDTQYF
>-|TRBV4-3
CASSQEVTYTQYF
>few|TRBV24-1
CATNPTARTPNTIYF
>-|TRBV5-1
CASSPTGGQETQYF
>once|TRBV19
CASSIDSTGTARTGELFF
>-|TRBV7-8
CASSSTGQGWWELFF
>-|TRBV4-2
CASSPSAGVGEKLFF
>-|TRBV6-5
CASRADRGGLTEQFF
>few|TRBV2
CASNLGQGAYEQYF
>-|TRBV5-1
CASSYGDSGNTDTQYF
>-|TRBV3-1/TRBV3-2
CASSQDGAGGEKLFF
>-|TRBV11-2
CASSPGTGNTEAFF
>-|TRBV7-2
CASSLRGYFTDTQYF